The text below deals with one TCR beta chain. Its specificity is not known. These data are taken from a study of blood T cells in healthy people across ages. General study results and limits: When one million T cells were used, diversity estimates were thought to be underestimates. Naive T cell percentage by flow cytometry tracked strongly with beta diversity.

Alongside a J-beta primer mix, a sample-barcoded 5' primer served in a second PCR lasting about 7 to 11 cycles. TCRdb ran MiXCR on the 5' RACE reads and lists one entry per CDR3 protein. The data show 1.5 million to 1.9 million distinct CDR3 sequences, less than 45% seen once. Trimming at V came to 1 base and at J to 3 bases, leaving 8 bases not matched to a gene. The CDR3 runs to 18 residues. Germline V gene data show CDR1 as SGHTA and CDR2 as FQGNSA. The clonotype was recovered from a woman between 18 and 29 years old in good health. The sequencing input was blood. This rearrangement joins TRBV7-2 to TRBJ2-3, with TRBD2 matching over 12 bases. The CDR3 nucleotides read TGTGCCAGCAGCTTAGAACCCCTAGCGGGAGGGCTGACAGATACGCAGTATTTT. It codes for CASSLEPLAGGLTDTQYF.